These 29 T cell receptor beta chains came from one sample sequenced in a study of blood T cells in healthy people across ages. A second 7 to 11 cycle PCR used barcoded and J-beta primers. Each CDR3 protein is one row after TCRdb ran MiXCR on the 5' RACE reads. Here the sample spans around 990,000 distinct CDR3 sequences, under 40% being singletons. Sequencing was done on a sample of blood. These receptors were taken from a man in his late teens or twenties in good health.

V usage is TRBV6-2 or TRBV6-3 and J usage is TRBJ1-1; no firm D call. This CDR3 has 11 residues. CDR1 is MNHEY and CDR2 is SVGEGT in the germline V gene. The V gene lost 2 bases and the J gene lost 8 bases, with 6 bases spanning the gap. The CDR3 nucleotides read TGTGCCAGCAGTTACCCGGTGGAAGCTTTCTTT. It specifies CASSYPVEAFF.

The rearrangement joins TRBV13 to TRBJ2-4, with 7 positions matching TRBD1. Trimming took 5 bases from V and 6 from J; bases not matched to a gene: 7. CDR3 length: 14 amino acids. CDR1 is PRHDT, CDR2 FYEKMQ, per germline (reference sequence). The CDR3 DNA reads TGTGCCAGCAGCGGTGACAGGGCGGGAAACATTCAGTACTTC. Amino acids: CASSGDRAGNIQYF.

The rearrangement uses TRBV20-1 and TRBJ2-1, with no clear D. The CDR3 covers 14 residues. The germline CDR1 and CDR2 sequences are DFQATT and SNEGSKA (reference sequence). Trimming pared 3 bases from V and 4 bases from J, leaving 13 bases between. Written as DNA, the CDR3 is TGCAGTGCTAGGCCCCGAATAAGATACAATGAGCAGTTCTTC. As protein: CSARPRIRYNEQFF.

J is TRBJ1-5 and V is TRBV4-3; D is uncertain. Trimming pared 0 bases from V and 2 bases from J, leaving 8 bases between. Germline V gene lookup returns CDR1 LGHNA and CDR2 YSLEER. This CDR3 is built from 15 residues. As DNA, the CDR3 is TGCGCCAGCAGCCAAGATTACCCGGGCAATCAGCCCCAGCATTTT. This encodes CASSQDYPGNQPQHF.

This clonotype appeared many times. In DNA, the CDR3 is TGTGCCAGCAGTCCCGGGACGGGGCCCTACGAGCAGTACTTC. Translated: CASSPGTGPYEQYF. The chain employs TRBV27 and TRBJ2-7; D may be TRBD1 or TRBD2 (5 bases each). CDR3 length: 14 amino acids. Germline loops: CDR1 MNHEY, CDR2 SMNVEV (reference sequence). The V end was cut by 5 bases, the J end by 2 bases, with 13 bases between.

This clonotype was observed a few times. The genes are TRBV4-3 and TRBJ1-4, with D unresolved. Trimming shortened V by 4 bases and J by 8 bases, and 17 bases separated the two germline ends. Germline CDR1 is LGHNA and CDR2 is YSLEER. The CDR3 runs 15 residues. CDR3 protein: CASSPAWAGSEKLFF. CDR3 nucleotides: TGCGCCAGCAGCCCCGCTTGGGCAGGTAGCGAAAAACTGTTTTTT.

The rearrangement links TRBV20-1 to TRBJ2-7, with TRBD2 matching 8 bases. The ends lost 0 bases at V and 1 base at J; junction bases unmatched: 2. The germline V gene encodes CDR1 DFQATT and CDR2 SNEGSKA (reference sequence). The CDR3 has 14 residues. In nucleotides, the CDR3 is TGCAGTGCTAGAGATTCTAGCGGGTCCTACGAGCAGTACTTC. Protein sequence: CSARDSSGSYEQYF.

Written as DNA, the CDR3 is TGTGCCATCAGTGAAGAAGGGCTGGGTACGGGCTATGGCTACACCTTC. Translating gives CAISEEGLGTGYGYTF. This chain joins TRBV10-3 and TRBJ1-2; D unclear. The germline CDR1 and CDR2 sequences are ENHRY and SYGVKD. The CDR3 has 16 residues. The V and J ends lost 3 bases and 4 bases respectively, with 18 bases between them.

The rearrangement links TRBV2 to TRBJ1-1; D call uncertain. V was shortened by 1 base and J by 4 bases, with 16 bases between the two germline ends. CDR1 is SNHLY, CDR2 FYNNEI, per germline. The CDR3 runs 16 residues. The CDR3 DNA reads TGTGCCAGCAGTGAAGATCTTCGGTACCTCAGCACTGAAGCTTTCTTT. Translation gives CASSEDLRYLSTEAFF. Full variable domain (rest looked up from reference TRBV2 and TRBJ1-1): EPEVTQTPSHQVTQMGQEVILRCVPISNHLYFYWYRQILGQKVEFLVSFYNNEISEKSEIFDDQFSVERPDGSNFTLKIRSTKLEDSAMYFCASSEDLRYLSTEAFFGQGTRLTVV.

This clonotype was seen a handful of times. The chain carries TRBV6-1 and TRBJ1-5; TRBD1 matches 8 bases. Germline lookup yields CDR1 MNHNS and CDR2 SASEGT. The CDR3 consists of 16 residues. V dropped 8 bases and J dropped 2; count of bases not matched to a gene: 11. For the CDR3, the DNA is TGTGCCAGCCACCACCCTCAGGGGGCGCGCAATCAGCCCCAGCATTTT. It encodes CASHHPQGARNQPQHF.

In regard to this clonotype: One end of the junction is discordant with germline, which a read error may explain. The chain joins TRBV12-3 or TRBV12-4 to TRBJ2-3; 7 positions match TRBD2. This CDR3 spans 14 amino acids. The CDR3: CVDPGLDSTDTQYF. The CDR3 DNA follows: TGCGTTGACCCCGGACTAGACAGCACAGATACGCAGTATTTT.

Regarding this clonotype: Germline and junction disagree at one end, which may indicate a read error. The chain couples TRBV11-2 to TRBJ2-4, with D hard to call. The assigned J gene may be wrong: the sequence end matches TRBJ2-7 better. Germline V CDR1 and CDR2: SGHAT, FQNNGV. The length of the CDR3 is 14 residues. The CDR3 reads CTSSLGVQSYEQYF. CDR3 nucleotides: TGTACCAGCAGCTTAGGAGTGCAATCCTACGAGCAGTACTTC.

The gene calls are TRBV28 and TRBJ1-1; no definite D call. V was pared by 10 bases and J by 10 bases, with 19 bases between. The CDR3 has 12 residues. Germline V gene lookup returns CDR1 MDHEN and CDR2 SYDVKM. The CDR3: CATVYYPRGAFF. The CDR3 nucleotides read TGTGCCACCGTCTACTATCCGAGAGGAGCTTTCTTT.

This clonotype was picked up a small number of times. The chain uses TRBV12-3 or TRBV12-4 and TRBJ2-1; the D is unclear. Trimming left V 6 bases short and J 0 bases short, with 12 bases between. The CDR3 is 15 amino acids. Here the CDR3 reads CASRPQRGSYNEQFF. The DNA of the CDR3 is TGTGCCAGCAGGCCTCAGCGAGGCTCCTACAATGAGCAGTTCTTC.

The genes are TRBV2 and TRBJ1-2, with unresolved D. The CDR3 runs to 14 residues. The V end lost 2 bases, the J end lost 7 bases, and 14 bases lay between the germline ends. Per the germline V gene, CDR1 is SNHLY and CDR2 is FYNNEI. The CDR3 region is CASSETDREGGYTF. CDR3 coding DNA: TGTGCCAGCAGTGAAACGGACCGGGAGGGTGGCTACACCTTC.

The V call is TRBV7-9, the J call TRBJ1-4; D possibly corresponds to TRBD1 (5 bases). Per germline, CDR1 SEHNR and CDR2 FQNEAQ (reference sequence). Trimming removed 1 base at V and 1 base at J, with 7 bases between. The CDR3 sequence is 15 residues long. Here the CDR3 DNA reads TGTGCCAGCAGCTTAGGACAGTTAACTAATGAAAAACTGTTTTTT. Translation gives CASSLGQLTNEKLFF.

The J gene is TRBJ2-3, the V gene TRBV20-1; 8 bases agree with TRBD1. V was clipped by 7 bases and J by 9 bases; unmatched bases: 15. From germline, CDR1 is DFQATT and CDR2 SNEGSKA (reference sequence). There are 14 residues in the CDR3. CDR3 loop: CSVRTETGASTQYF. The DNA of the CDR3 is TGCAGTGTTAGGACCGAGACAGGGGCCTCCACGCAGTATTTT.

There are a few counts of this clonotype. This sequence joins TRBV2 and TRBJ2-3; either TRBD1 or TRBD2 may supply D (6 bases each). V lost 4 bases and J 1 base, leaving 12 bases between the germline ends. The CDR3 has 15 residues. In germline, CDR1 is SNHLY, CDR2 FYNNEI. The CDR3 sequence is CASSVGGEGTDTQYF. The CDR3, as DNA: TGTGCCAGCAGTGTCGGGGGCGAAGGCACAGATACGCAGTATTTT.

This clonotype was seen a handful of times. The CDR3 nucleotides read TGCGCCAGCAGCCCAAGATGGGAGGGAATAGATACGCAGTATTTT. It is translated as CASSPRWEGIDTQYF. V and J are TRBV5-1 and TRBJ2-3, with 7 bases that match TRBD2. Unmatched junction bases numbered 10, after V lost 4 bases and J lost 5 bases. Germline lookup yields CDR1 SGHRS and CDR2 YFSETQ. The CDR3 is made up of 15 amino acids.

This clonotype was counted only a few times. The chain is built from TRBV4-3 and TRBJ2-7; 7 bases are a match to TRBD1. CDR3 length: 16 residues. The germline CDR1 and CDR2 sequences are LGHNA and YSLEER. After removal of 1 base from V and 5 bases from J, the junction contained 11 bases not matched to a gene. CDR3 sequence (DNA): TGCGCCAGCAGCCAAGGGTCAAGGGACAGATGGGACGAGCAGTACTTC. The encoded protein is CASSQGSRDRWDEQYF.

This clonotype appeared a few times. The chain recombines TRBV4-1 with TRBJ1-5, with a weak D call TRBD1 (6 bases). The germline V gene encodes CDR1 MGHRA and CDR2 YSYEKL. The CDR3 has 17 amino acids. Trimming removed 0 bases from V and 4 bases from J, with 16 bases in between. The CDR3 bases are TGCGCCAGCAGCCAAGATAACCCAGGGGCCGGGAATCAGCCCCAGCATTTT. This gives the protein CASSQDNPGAGNQPQHF.

The genes are TRBV27 and TRBJ2-7; 7 positions match TRBD1. V shed 5 bases, J shed 6 bases, and the junction held 13 bases outside the gene matches. In germline, CDR1 is MNHEY, CDR2 SMNVEV (reference sequence). The CDR3 runs 15 residues. The CDR3 is CASSPRQGKYREQYF. The CDR3 DNA reads as TGTGCCAGCAGTCCCCGACAGGGAAAGTATCGCGAGCAGTACTTC.

This clonotype was detected a few times. Here the CDR3 reads CASSWTANPTDTQYF. The CDR3 nucleotides read TGTGCCAGCAGCTGGACGGCTAACCCCACAGATACGCAGTATTTT. The chain recombines TRBV7-9 with TRBJ2-3, with D unclear. CDR1 and CDR2 (germline): SEHNR, FQNEAQ (reference sequence). This CDR3 spans 15 amino acids. V lost 4 bases, J lost 2 bases, and 13 bases lay in between.

This chain links TRBV6-6 with TRBJ1-1; the D gene is possibly TRBD1 (6 bases). The CDR3 sequence is 15 residues long. Germline V gene data show CDR1 as MNHNY and CDR2 as SVGAGI (reference sequence). Between the trimmed V and J ends, which lost 6 bases and 2 bases, there was a span of 16 bases. DNA for the CDR3: TGTGCCAGCAGCGAACGGGGGGCGCCTAACACTGAAGCTTTCTTT. Translation gives CASSERGAPNTEAFF.

This clonotype has a handful of counts. The DNA of the CDR3 is TGTGCCAGCCGCGATCGCCGGCTGAACACTGAAGCTTTCTTT. The encoded protein is CASRDRRLNTEAFF. This sequence joins TRBV6-2 or TRBV6-3 and TRBJ1-1, with no clear D. V was cut by 8 bases and J by 0 bases, with 13 bases left in between. The germline V gene has CDR1 MNHEY and CDR2 SVGEGT. CDR3 size: 14 residues.

This clonotype was counted a few times. The CDR3 protein is CAISGTGNTEAFF. DNA of the CDR3: TGTGCCATCAGCGGGACAGGGAACACTGAAGCTTTCTTT. This sequence joins TRBV10-3 and TRBJ1-1, with 8 bases identical to TRBD1. Trimming took 6 bases from V and 1 from J; bases not matched to a gene: 1. Germline loops: CDR1 ENHRY, CDR2 SYGVKD. CDR3 length equals 13 residues.

This clonotype was counted between two and nine times. This chain uses TRBV6-1 with TRBJ2-3, with D perhaps matching TRBD1 (5 bases). V shed 11 bases and J shed 1 base, with 13 bases lying between them. Per the germline V gene, CDR1 is MNHNS and CDR2 is SASEGT. The CDR3 is 13 amino acids. CDR3 DNA sequence: TGTGCCGCGGTGGCAGGGCGCACAGATACGCAGTATTTT. Residues: CAAVAGRTDTQYF.

In its sample, this clonotype was seen a few times. The chain uses TRBV7-9 and TRBJ1-6; TRBD1 agrees at 8 bases. After removal of 5 bases from V and 10 bases from J, the junction contained 7 bases not matched to a gene. In germline, CDR1 is SEHNR, CDR2 FQNEAQ (reference sequence). The CDR3 has 14 residues. The CDR3 protein is CASSTGGDSSPLHF. The CDR3 DNA is TGTGCCAGCAGCACAGGGGGGGACTCCTCACCCCTCCACTTT.

The CDR3 DNA sequence: TGCAGCGATCAGCCTTACAATGAGCAGTTCTTC. This sequence encodes CSDQPYNEQFF. The chain employs TRBV29-1 and TRBJ2-1; D is ambiguous. The CDR3 covers 11 residues. The germline V and J ends were trimmed by 7 bases and 4 bases, with 8 bases remaining between them. Looked up from germline, CDR1 is SQVTM and CDR2 is ANQGSEA.